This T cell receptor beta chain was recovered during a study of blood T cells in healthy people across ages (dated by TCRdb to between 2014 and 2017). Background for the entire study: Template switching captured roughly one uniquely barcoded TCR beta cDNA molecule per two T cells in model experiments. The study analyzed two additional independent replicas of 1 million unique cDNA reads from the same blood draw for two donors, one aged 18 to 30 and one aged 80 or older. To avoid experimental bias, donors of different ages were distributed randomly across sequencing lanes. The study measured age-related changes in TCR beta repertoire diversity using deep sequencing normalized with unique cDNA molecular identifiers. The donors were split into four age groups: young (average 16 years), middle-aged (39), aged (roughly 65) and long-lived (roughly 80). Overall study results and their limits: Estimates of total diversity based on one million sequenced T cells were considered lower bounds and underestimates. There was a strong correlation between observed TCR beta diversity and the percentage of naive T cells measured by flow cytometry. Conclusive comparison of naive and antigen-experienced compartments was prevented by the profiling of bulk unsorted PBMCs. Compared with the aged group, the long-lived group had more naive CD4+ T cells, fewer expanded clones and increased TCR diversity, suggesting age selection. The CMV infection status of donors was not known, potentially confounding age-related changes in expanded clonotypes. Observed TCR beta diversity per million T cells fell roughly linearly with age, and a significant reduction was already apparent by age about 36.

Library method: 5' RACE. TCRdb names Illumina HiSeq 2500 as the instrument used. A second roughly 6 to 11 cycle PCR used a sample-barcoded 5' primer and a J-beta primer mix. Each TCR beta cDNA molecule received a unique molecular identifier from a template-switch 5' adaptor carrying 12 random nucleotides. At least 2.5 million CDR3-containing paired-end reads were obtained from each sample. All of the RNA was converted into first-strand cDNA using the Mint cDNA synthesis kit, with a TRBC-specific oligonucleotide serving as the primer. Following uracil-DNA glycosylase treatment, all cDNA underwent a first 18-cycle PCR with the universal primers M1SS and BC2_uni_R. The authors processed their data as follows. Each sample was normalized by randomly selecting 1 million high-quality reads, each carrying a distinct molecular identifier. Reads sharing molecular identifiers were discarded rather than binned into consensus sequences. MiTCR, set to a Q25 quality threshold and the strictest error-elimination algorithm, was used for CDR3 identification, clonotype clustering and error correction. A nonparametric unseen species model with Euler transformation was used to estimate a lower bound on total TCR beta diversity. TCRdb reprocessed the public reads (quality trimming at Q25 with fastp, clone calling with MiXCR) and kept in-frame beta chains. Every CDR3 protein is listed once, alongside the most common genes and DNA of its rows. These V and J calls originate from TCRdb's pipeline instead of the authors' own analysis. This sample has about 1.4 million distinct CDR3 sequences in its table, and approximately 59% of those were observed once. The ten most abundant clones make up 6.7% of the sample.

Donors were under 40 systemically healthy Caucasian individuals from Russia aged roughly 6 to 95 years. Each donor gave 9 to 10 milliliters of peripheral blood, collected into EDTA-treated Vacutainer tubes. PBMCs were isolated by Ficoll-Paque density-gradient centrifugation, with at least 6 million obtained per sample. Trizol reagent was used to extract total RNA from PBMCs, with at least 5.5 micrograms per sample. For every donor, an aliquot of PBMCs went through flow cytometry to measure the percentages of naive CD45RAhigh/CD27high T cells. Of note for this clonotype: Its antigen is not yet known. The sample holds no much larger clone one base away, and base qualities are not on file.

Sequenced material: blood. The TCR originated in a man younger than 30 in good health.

The CDR3 here reads CASSQVAQGSAYEQYF. Here is the DNA: TGCGCCAGCAGCCAAGTTGCGCAGGGATCTGCCTACGAGCAGTACTTC. The chain was built from TRBV4-1 and TRBJ2-7, with TRBD1 tentatively as D gene (5 bases match). V drops 1 base and J drops 2 bases, leaving 15 bases in between. The CDR3 goes from the cysteine to the phenylalanine over 16 residues. The DNA shown is the 48-base CDR3, in frame from base 1. Based on the germline V gene, the CDR1 and CDR2 sequences are MGHRA and YSYEKL.